These 30 T cell receptor beta chains were sequenced from one sample in a study of T-cell memory formation after mild COVID-19. TCRdb itself ran the 5' RACE reads through MiXCR, one entry per CDR3 protein. The sample includes about 600,000 distinct CDR3 sequences, 20% to 25% of them seen just once. The material sequenced was PBMCs or a T cell subset sorted from them (not recorded which). These TCRs come from an adult woman who had mild COVID-19 (a few samples of this study predate the infection). Cell type and time point are not known.

This clonotype was seen a handful of times. The chain uses TRBV30 and TRBJ2-7, with 12 nucleotides matching TRBD1. The V gene's germline CDR1 is GTSNPN and CDR2 SVGIG (reference sequence). This CDR3 is 14 amino acids long. The V and J ends lost 5 bases and 1 base, in that order; junction bases with no gene match: 3. Here the CDR3 DNA reads TGTGCCTGGGAGGGACAGGGGGCATCCTACGAGCAGTACTTC. Protein sequence: CAWEGQGASYEQYF.

This clonotype was seen more than once but under ten times. The chain links TRBV3-1 to TRBJ2-5, with D perhaps assigned TRBD1 or TRBD2 (5 bases each). This CDR3 contains 15 residues. Germline values: CDR1 LGHDT, CDR2 YNNKEL (reference sequence). V lost 3 bases, J lost 5 bases, and 16 bases lay in between. CDR3 residues: CASSQQDSEGETQYF. In DNA, the CDR3 is TGTGCCAGCAGCCAGCAAGACAGCGAGGGGGAGACCCAGTACTTC.

The V gene is TRBV4-3, the J gene TRBJ2-5, with D perhaps TRBD2 (6 bases). V was shortened by 1 base and J by 4 bases, with 10 bases between the two germline ends. The CDR3 is 14 amino acids. Germline CDR1 LGHNA, CDR2 YSLEER. CDR3 sequence reads: CASSQAPGAETQYF. The CDR3 DNA reads as TGCGCCAGCAGCCAAGCCCCGGGAGCAGAGACCCAGTACTTC.

The table lists this clonotype with a few counts. The chain combines TRBV5-1 with TRBJ1-4; D unresolved. CDR1 SGHRS and CDR2 YFSETQ come from the germline V gene. This CDR3 has 14 residues. Trimming took off 5 bases at V and 8 bases at J, with 16 bases between the two ends. CDR3 loop: CASRGAGVMEKLFF. Written as DNA, the CDR3 is TGCGCCAGCAGAGGAGCCGGGGTGATGGAAAAACTGTTTTTT.

A few counts support this clonotype. This may come from a read error, since a much larger clone is one base off. The chain recombines TRBV6-4 with TRBJ2-2; D is ambiguous. The V end was cut by 0 bases, the J end by 5 bases, with 4 bases between. This CDR3 is built from 13 residues. Germline CDR1 reads MRHNA; CDR2 reads SNTAGT. CDR3 sequence: CASSDSETGELFF. CDR3 nucleotides: TGTGCCAGCAGTGACTCGGAGACCGGGGAGCTGTTTTTT.

Only a few counts were recorded for this clonotype. The chain couples TRBV11-2 to TRBJ2-1; D may be TRBD1 (6 bases). CDR3 size: 12 residues. The germline CDR1 and CDR2 sequences are SGHAT and FQNNGV. V lost 5 bases and J 5 bases, leaving 7 bases between the germline ends. DNA of the CDR3: TGTGCCAGCAGCGGGGGCCACAATGAGCAGTTCTTC. Translated, it gives CASSGGHNEQFF.

Only a few counts were recorded for this clonotype. This chain joins TRBV6-6 and TRBJ1-5; the match to TRBD1 covers 9 bases. CDR1 is MNHNY, CDR2 SVGAGI, per germline (reference sequence). The CDR3 is made up of 15 amino acids. Losses at the gene ends were 7 bases for V and 7 bases for J; bases not matched to a gene: 11. CDR3 in amino acids: CASTLRQGEKQPQHF. CDR3 sequence (DNA): TGTGCCAGCACCCTCAGACAGGGGGAGAAACAGCCCCAGCATTTT.

The chain joins TRBV20-1 to TRBJ2-7, with D possibly matching TRBD2 (5 bases). From germline, CDR1 is DFQATT and CDR2 SNEGSKA (reference sequence). V was pared by 2 bases and J by 1 base, with 6 bases between. CDR3 length: 12 amino acids. The CDR3, as DNA: TGCAGTGCTAGACGGGATTCCTACGAGCAGTACTTC. Translated: CSARRDSYEQYF.

This clonotype was observed a few times. The chain recombines TRBV12-3 or TRBV12-4 with TRBJ2-3, with TRBD1 matching 9 bases. Losses at the gene ends were 5 bases for V and 5 bases for J; bases not matched to a gene: 8. The CDR3 extends over 15 amino acids. The CDR3 loop reads CASSPQGAQVDTQYF. CDR3 DNA: TGTGCCAGCAGTCCACAGGGGGCACAGGTAGATACGCAGTATTTT.

The chain couples TRBV24-1 to TRBJ2-2; D tentatively fits TRBD1 or TRBD2 (5 bases each). Germline-derived CDR1 and CDR2 are KGHDR and SFDVKD. Trimming removed 7 bases from V and 1 base from J, with 9 bases in between. The CDR3 runs to 14 residues. In DNA, the CDR3 is TGTGCCACCAGGGGACGGGTGAACACCGGGGAGCTGTTTTTT. It encodes CATRGRVNTGELFF.

This clonotype was recorded a few times. This sequence joins TRBV27 and TRBJ1-1, with D maybe TRBD1 (5 bases). The CDR3 extends over 14 amino acids. The germline V and J ends were trimmed by 3 bases and 5 bases, with 13 bases remaining between them. In germline, CDR1 is MNHEY, CDR2 SMNVEV (reference sequence). In DNA, the CDR3 is TGTGCCAGCAGTTTTATGGGGACGGGGACTGAAGCTTTCTTT. Amino acid sequence: CASSFMGTGTEAFF.

The CDR3 DNA reads TGTGCCAGCTCATCCTGGACAGTGGGAAGCACAGATACGCAGTATTTT. This gives the protein CASSSWTVGSTDTQYF. The chain couples TRBV18 to TRBJ2-3, with a possible D match to TRBD1 (6 bases). The CDR3 loop spans 16 amino acids. Per germline, CDR1 KGHSH and CDR2 LQKENI. V was trimmed by 5 bases and J by 0 bases, leaving 15 bases between them.

This clonotype was detected only a few times. The rearrangement uses TRBV27 and TRBJ2-7; no definite D call. The CDR3 spans 15 residues. V lost 2 bases, J lost 1 base, and 12 bases lay in between. The germline V gene encodes CDR1 MNHEY and CDR2 SMNVEV (reference sequence). The CDR3 coding sequence is TGTGCCAGCAGTTTACAGGCGCAGATTTCCTACGAGCAGTACTTC. This gives the protein CASSLQAQISYEQYF.

This chain uses TRBV20-1 with TRBJ2-2; D is uncertain. Trimming took 4 bases from V and 0 from J, leaving 6 bases between them. Germline values: CDR1 DFQATT, CDR2 SNEGSKA (reference sequence). This CDR3 spans 13 amino acids. Written as DNA, the CDR3 is TGCAGTGCTACCCCCCCGAACACCGGGGAGCTGTTTTTT. This codes for CSATPPNTGELFF.

The J gene is TRBJ1-2, the V gene TRBV5-5; 8 bases are a match to TRBD1. The germline V gene has CDR1 SGHKS and CDR2 YYEKEE (reference sequence). The CDR3 consists of 18 residues. J lost 7 bases, V lost 0 bases, and 17 bases had no gene match. This CDR3 reads CASSLVPARDRRNGGYTF. In nucleotides, the CDR3 is TGTGCCAGCAGCTTGGTCCCCGCCAGGGACAGGCGGAACGGTGGCTACACCTTC.

This clonotype has a handful of counts. In DNA, the CDR3 is TGTGCCAGCAGTACCCTAGGGCACTATGGCTACACCTTC. Translation: CASSTLGHYGYTF. V is TRBV6-5 and J is TRBJ1-2; D unresolved. The V gene lost 5 bases and the J gene lost 3 bases, with 10 bases spanning the gap. Germline CDR1 MNHEY, CDR2 SVGAGI. This CDR3 region has 13 residues.

The CDR3 coding sequence is TGCAGTGGAGGCCCTGGGAGCACAGATACGCAGTATTTT. Protein product: CSGGPGSTDTQYF. The genes are TRBV20-1 and TRBJ2-3; no reliable D call. Trimming took off 7 bases at V and 0 bases at J, with 11 bases between the two ends. Looked up from germline, CDR1 is DFQATT and CDR2 is SNEGSKA (reference sequence). The CDR3 is 13 amino acids.

CDR3 in amino acids: CASSPRIRENEQYF. Written as DNA, the CDR3 is TGTGCCAGCAGTCCGCGGATCAGGGAAAACGAGCAGTACTTC. The chain links TRBV25-1 to TRBJ2-7; D is possibly TRBD1 (5 bases). CDR3 size: 14 residues. Germline CDR1 and CDR2: MGHDK and SYGVNS. Trimming removed 5 bases at V and 5 bases at J, with 16 bases between.

The chain uses TRBV5-1 and TRBJ1-3; maybe TRBD1 (5 bases). The CDR3 is 15 residues long. V lost 6 bases and J lost 0, with 13 bases in between. The germline V gene has CDR1 SGHRS and CDR2 YFSETQ. The CDR3 sequence is CASTLGDFSGNTIYF. CDR3 coding DNA: TGCGCCAGCACCCTGGGGGACTTCTCTGGAAACACCATATATTTT.

This clonotype was seen more than once but under ten times. V usage is TRBV29-1 and J usage is TRBJ2-7; the match to TRBD1 covers 7 bases. In germline, CDR1 is SQVTM, CDR2 ANQGSEA. The CDR3 is made up of 13 amino acids. With V trimmed by 1 base and J by 2 bases, 2 bases remained unmatched. CDR3 in amino acids: CSVEGQGPYEQYF. CDR3 nucleotides: TGCAGCGTTGAAGGACAGGGCCCCTACGAGCAGTACTTC.

The chain couples TRBV25-1 to TRBJ2-5; 7 bases map to TRBD2. V shed 10 bases and J 0 bases; nucleotides not matched to a gene: 5. Germline V lookup: CDR1 MGHDK, CDR2 SYGVNS. The CDR3 sequence is 13 residues long. CDR3 nucleotide sequence: TGTGCCACCCGGGAGGACAACCAAGAGACCCAGTACTTC. Protein product: CATREDNQETQYF.

This clonotype was seen only a few times. The chain combines TRBV5-1 with TRBJ2-1; a possible D gene is TRBD1 (5 bases). Trimming left V 4 bases short and J 2 bases short, with 16 bases between. From germline, CDR1 is SGHRS and CDR2 YFSETQ. The CDR3 is made up of 16 amino acids. The CDR3 region is CASSLNGQGAYNEQFF. The CDR3 DNA reads as TGCGCCAGCAGCCTGAATGGGCAGGGCGCCTACAATGAGCAGTTCTTC.

The J gene is TRBJ1-4, the V gene TRBV19, with 10 bases aligning to TRBD1. Trimming removed 5 bases from V and 2 bases from J; junction bases left unmatched: 8. This CDR3 region has 17 residues. Looked up from germline, CDR1 is LNHDA and CDR2 is SQIVND (reference sequence). Here the CDR3 DNA reads TGTGCCAGTAGTTCCGGGACAGGGGTTGCGACTAATGAAAAACTGTTTTTT. Translated, it gives CASSSGTGVATNEKLFF.

This clonotype was observed a few times. The chain carries TRBV7-2 and TRBJ2-3, with 12 bases lining up with TRBD2. CDR1 and CDR2 from the germline V gene are SGHTA and FQGNSA. The trim removed 5 bases at V and 2 bases at J, leaving 8 bases unmatched. The CDR3 consists of 17 residues. CDR3 sequence: CASSPSRLAGATDTQYF. The DNA for the CDR3 is TGTGCCAGCAGCCCATCCCGACTAGCGGGGGCCACAGATACGCAGTATTTT.

This clonotype was counted between two and nine times. V gene TRBV7-6 combines with J gene TRBJ2-7, with D perhaps TRBD1 or TRBD2 (5 bases each). This CDR3 contains 13 residues. Looked up from germline, CDR1 is SGHVS and CDR2 is FNYEAQ. The ends were cut back, 5 bases at V and 6 bases at J, with 14 bases in the middle. The CDR3 DNA reads TGTGCCAGCAGCAGAGGGACGGCGGCCGAGCAGTACTTC. It codes for CASSRGTAAEQYF. Based on the CDR3 plus reference TRBV7-6 and TRBJ2-7, the full variable domain is GAGVSQSPRYKVTKRGQDVALRCDPISGHVSLYWYRQALGQGPEFLTYFNYEAQQDKSGLPNDRFSAERPEGSISTLTIQRTEQRDSAMYRCASSRGTAAEQYFGPGTRLTVT.

The sample holds many counts of this clonotype. The chain joins TRBV2 to TRBJ1-3, with D possibly matching TRBD1 (5 bases). Trimming removed 6 bases at V and 0 bases at J, with 12 bases between. The V gene's germline CDR1 is SNHLY and CDR2 FYNNEI. CDR3 length equals 15 residues. This CDR3 reads CASRRDRSSGNTIYF. CDR3 DNA: TGTGCCAGCAGGAGGGACCGGAGCTCTGGAAACACCATATATTTT.

There are many counts of this clonotype. The J gene is TRBJ1-2, the V gene TRBV7-9; maybe TRBD1 (6 bases). The V and J ends lost 5 bases and 6 bases respectively, with 19 bases between them. Germline V gives CDR1 SEHNR, CDR2 FQNEAQ (reference sequence). The CDR3 runs to 15 residues. Here the CDR3 DNA reads TGTGCCAGCAGCCCCCCCACAGGGAAATATAATGGCTACACCTTC. As protein: CASSPPTGKYNGYTF.

This clonotype was counted at least ten times. The chain carries TRBV12-3 or TRBV12-4 and TRBJ1-1, with unresolved D. V lost 4 bases, J lost 4 bases, and 10 bases lay in between. CDR3 size: 13 residues. CDR3: CASSYLTSTEAFF. DNA of the CDR3: TGTGCCAGCAGTTACCTGACCTCCACTGAAGCTTTCTTT.

This clonotype was picked up a small number of times. The V and J genes are TRBV4-1 and TRBJ2-7; TRBD1 is a possible D gene (6 bases). CDR3 size: 12 residues. Germline CDR1 MGHRA, CDR2 YSYEKL. V was clipped by 4 bases and J by 7 bases, with 11 bases between them. CDR3 sequence: CASSPQGVEQYF. As DNA, the CDR3 is TGCGCCAGCAGCCCACAGGGAGTAGAGCAGTACTTC.

The V call is TRBV9, the J call TRBJ2-1; 7 bases line up with TRBD2. The CDR3 length is 14 residues. CDR1 is SGDLS and CDR2 is YYNGEE in the germline V gene. Trimming removed 3 bases from V and 1 base from J; junction bases left unmatched: 1. The CDR3 region has the DNA TGTGCCAGCAGCGATAGCGGGTCCTACAATGAGCAGTTCTTC. As protein: CASSDSGSYNEQFF.